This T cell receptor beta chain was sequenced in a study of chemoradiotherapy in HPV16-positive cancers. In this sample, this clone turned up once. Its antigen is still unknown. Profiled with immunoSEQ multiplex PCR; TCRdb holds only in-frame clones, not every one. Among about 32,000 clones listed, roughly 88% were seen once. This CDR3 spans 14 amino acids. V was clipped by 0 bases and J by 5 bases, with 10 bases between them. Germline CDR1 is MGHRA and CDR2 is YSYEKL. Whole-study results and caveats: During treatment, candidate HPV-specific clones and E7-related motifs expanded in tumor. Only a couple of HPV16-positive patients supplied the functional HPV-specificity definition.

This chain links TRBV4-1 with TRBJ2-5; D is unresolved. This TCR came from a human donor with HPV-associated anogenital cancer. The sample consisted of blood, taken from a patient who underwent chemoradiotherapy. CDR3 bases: TGCGCCAGCAGCCAAGATAGGTACCCGGAGACCCAGTACTTC. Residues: CASSQDRYPETQYF.